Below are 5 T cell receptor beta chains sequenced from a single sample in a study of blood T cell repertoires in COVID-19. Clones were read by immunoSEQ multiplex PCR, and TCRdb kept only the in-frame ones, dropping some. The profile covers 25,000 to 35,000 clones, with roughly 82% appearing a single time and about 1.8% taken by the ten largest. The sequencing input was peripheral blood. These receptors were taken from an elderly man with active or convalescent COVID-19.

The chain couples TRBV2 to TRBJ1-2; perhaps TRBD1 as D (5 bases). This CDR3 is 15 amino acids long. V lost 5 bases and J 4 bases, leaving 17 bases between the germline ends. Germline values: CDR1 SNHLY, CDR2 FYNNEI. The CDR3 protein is CASSPRGTGTYGYTF. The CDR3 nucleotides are TGTGCCAGCAGTCCCCGCGGGACGGGCACCTATGGCTACACCTTC.

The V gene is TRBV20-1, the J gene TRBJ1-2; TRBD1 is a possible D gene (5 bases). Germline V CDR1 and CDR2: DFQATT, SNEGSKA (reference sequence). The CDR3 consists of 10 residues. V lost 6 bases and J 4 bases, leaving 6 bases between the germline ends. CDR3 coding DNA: TGCAGTGCCGACAGCTATGGCTACACCTTC. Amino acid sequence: CSADSYGYTF.

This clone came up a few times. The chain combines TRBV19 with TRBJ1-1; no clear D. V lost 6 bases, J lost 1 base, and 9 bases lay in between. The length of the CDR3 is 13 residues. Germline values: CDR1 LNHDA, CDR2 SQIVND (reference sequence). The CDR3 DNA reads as TGTGCCAGTAGACTGGTTCGGAACACTGAAGCTTTCTTT. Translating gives CASRLVRNTEAFF.

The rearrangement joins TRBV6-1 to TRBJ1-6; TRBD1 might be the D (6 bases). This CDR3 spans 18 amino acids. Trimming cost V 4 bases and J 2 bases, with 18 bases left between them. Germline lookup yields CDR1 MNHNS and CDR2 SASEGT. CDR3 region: CASSVKQGWEPYNSPLHF. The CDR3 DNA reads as TGTGCCAGCAGTGTGAAACAGGGTTGGGAGCCCTATAATTCACCCCTCCACTTT.

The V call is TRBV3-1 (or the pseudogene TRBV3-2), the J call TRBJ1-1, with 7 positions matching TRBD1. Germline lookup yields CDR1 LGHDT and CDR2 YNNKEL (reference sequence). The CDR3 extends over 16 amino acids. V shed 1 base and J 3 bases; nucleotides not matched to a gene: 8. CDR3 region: CASSQGRTGWDTEAFF. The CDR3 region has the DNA TGTGCCAGCAGCCAAGGGAGGACAGGTTGGGACACTGAAGCTTTCTTT.